This T cell receptor beta chain comes out of a study of shared clonotypes between healthy human individuals. Study-level points and caveats: Non-shared clonotypes had lower generation probabilities than those shared by all four donors.

Genomic DNA per cell subset filled all wells of several immunoSEQ plates. Data came from immunoSEQ multiplex PCR; TCRdb stores just in-frame clones and leaves some out. The top ten clones hold roughly 1.5% of a sample with roughly 1,100,000 clones, about 70% of them seen once. The CDR3 has 16 residues. V lost 7 bases and J lost 0, with 18 bases in between. Germline assignment: CDR1 LGHNT and CDR2 FRNRAP. A word on this clone: Its antigen is undetermined.

Those who donated were healthy HIV-negative adults, with no recent acute infections or vaccinations reported. The V call is TRBV12-5, the J call TRBJ2-5, with D possibly being TRBD1 or TRBD2 (5 bases each). The sequence was obtained from a young man in good health. Sequencing was performed on memory CD4+ T cells sorted from blood. As to subset: CD45RA-negative fraction. This chain's CDR3 is CASAPRDGRYQETQYF. In DNA, the CDR3 is TGTGCTAGTGCCCCTCGGGACGGCCGGTACCAAGAGACCCAGTACTTC.